Shown below are 28 T cell receptor beta chains from a single sample sequenced in a study of T cell responses to AZD1222 COVID-19 vaccine (TCRdb year 2021). Library prep was done by the immunoSEQ multiplex PCR assay. The immuneACCESS repertoire file appears here via TCRdb, limited to in-frame rearrangements. These files lack a portion of the clones; in checked studies, under half of the deficit traces to unresolved V genes, and the cause of the others is not known. This sample is represented by about 110,000 clones; around 90% of them were singletons. The ten largest account for 3% to 3.5% of the sample. The intended sense of this specimen's time point label: baseline before first vaccination. This sample's treatment or condition label indicates: meningococcal conjugate vaccine given as trial control. The sample in question was peripheral blood, obtained on day 0 of MenACWY control vaccination. These receptors originate from an adult in good health.

The genes are TRBV6-5 and TRBJ1-4, with D maybe TRBD1 (6 bases). Trimming shortened V by 8 bases and J by 8 bases, and 18 bases separated the two germline ends. Germline CDR1 and CDR2: MNHEY and SVGAGI. CDR3 length: 14 residues. This chain's CDR3 is CASSPGGAEEKLFF. CDR3 coding DNA: TGTGCCAGCTCACCCGGGGGCGCTGAGGAAAAACTGTTTTTT.

The count of this clone is one. V gene TRBV9 combines with J gene TRBJ2-7; 8 nucleotides match TRBD1. J gave up 4 bases and V 4 bases, and 7 bases lay outside the gene matches. CDR1 and CDR2 from the germline V gene are SGDLS and YYNGEE. The CDR3 runs to 14 residues. As DNA, the CDR3 is TGTGCCAGCAGCCCCTCGACAGGGGAGTACGAGCAGTACTTC. Amino acids: CASSPSTGEYEQYF.

This clone was observed a single time. The chain joins TRBV28 to TRBJ1-1; 11 positions agree with TRBD1. Per germline, CDR1 MDHEN and CDR2 SYDVKM. This CDR3 contains 17 residues. Trimming cost V 3 bases and J 1 base; bases outside gene matches: 7. CDR3 in DNA: TGTGCCAGCAGTTTCGTACGGGACAGGGGGACGAACACTGAAGCTTTCTTT. It specifies CASSFVRDRGTNTEAFF.

This clone has a single count. The chain employs TRBV28 and TRBJ1-2; a weak D match, TRBD1 (5 bases). Germline V gives CDR1 MDHEN, CDR2 SYDVKM. Trimming took 2 bases from V and 3 from J, leaving 10 bases between them. The CDR3 extends over 14 amino acids. The CDR3 region is CASSLGGSDYGYTF. The CDR3 DNA sequence: TGTGCCAGCAGTTTAGGGGGGAGCGACTATGGCTACACCTTC.

The chain combines TRBV2 with TRBJ1-5, with 8 bases that match TRBD1. The CDR3 is 16 residues long. Germline loops: CDR1 SNHLY, CDR2 FYNNEI. V was clipped by 3 bases and J by 4 bases; unmatched bases: 8. The CDR3, as DNA: TGTGCCAGCAGTGAGCAGGGGGCGCGGGCGAATCAGCCCCAGCATTTT. It yields the protein CASSEQGARANQPQHF.

The V gene is TRBV11-2, the J gene TRBJ1-1, with a weak D call TRBD1 (5 bases). Germline assignment: CDR1 SGHAT and CDR2 FQNNGV. Trimming removed 3 bases at V and 4 bases at J, with 15 bases between. The CDR3 runs 15 residues. As DNA, the CDR3 is TGTGCCAGCAGCTTCCCCTCGGGGGTTGGCACTGAAGCTTTCTTT. Translation: CASSFPSGVGTEAFF.

V usage is TRBV28 and J usage is TRBJ1-5; D is uncertain. Germline assignment: CDR1 MDHEN and CDR2 SYDVKM. The V end lost 4 bases, the J end lost 7 bases, and 11 bases lay between the germline ends. The CDR3 totals 13 residues. For the CDR3, the DNA is TGTGCCAGCAGTTCTCAGGTAATACAGCCCCAGCATTTT. It is translated as CASSSQVIQPQHF.

This CDR3 reads CASNAQRNQPQHF. In nucleotides, the CDR3 is TGTGCCAGCAACGCACAGCGCAATCAGCCCCAGCATTTT. This chain uses TRBV6-5 with TRBJ1-5; D unclear. Trimming stripped 7 bases from V and 2 bases from J, with 9 bases between. Per the germline V gene, CDR1 is MNHEY and CDR2 is SVGAGI. The CDR3 runs to 13 residues.

The chain combines TRBV7-2 with TRBJ2-1; D is possibly TRBD1 (5 bases). Trimming removed 4 bases at V and 2 bases at J, with 12 bases between. CDR1 and CDR2 (germline): SGHTA, FQGNSA. The CDR3 totals 15 residues. In DNA form, the CDR3 reads TGTGCCAGCAGCTCGGACATCAGGCCCTACAATGAGCAGTTCTTC. Its translation is CASSSDIRPYNEQFF.

The CDR3, as DNA: TGTGCCTGGAGTGGGGACTTTGAAGAGACCCAGTACTTC. Translating gives CAWSGDFEETQYF. The rearrangement uses TRBV30 and TRBJ2-5; D might be TRBD2 (6 bases). This CDR3 region has 13 residues. V gave up 1 base and J gave up 3 bases, with 9 bases separating them. Germline CDR1 is GTSNPN and CDR2 is SVGIG (reference sequence).

J is TRBJ2-7 and V is TRBV6-5, with D perhaps TRBD1 (5 bases). Germline V lookup: CDR1 MNHEY, CDR2 SVGAGI. V was clipped by 5 bases and J by 2 bases, with 13 bases between them. The CDR3 is made up of 14 amino acids. DNA for the CDR3: TGTGCCAGCAGTCTTCTGGACAAGACCTACGAGCAGTACTTC. It specifies CASSLLDKTYEQYF.

The rearrangement links TRBV7-2 to TRBJ1-1; D unclear. The CDR3 spans 15 residues. Between the trimmed V and J ends, which lost 1 base and 5 bases, there was a span of 14 bases. Germline CDR1 reads SGHTA; CDR2 reads FQGNSA. This CDR3 is CASSLVLGAWTEAFF. In nucleotides, the CDR3 is TGTGCCAGCAGCTTAGTTCTGGGAGCGTGGACTGAAGCTTTCTTT.

The V and J genes are TRBV19 and TRBJ1-2; 7 positions match TRBD1. Looked up from germline, CDR1 is LNHDA and CDR2 is SQIVND (reference sequence). V lost 5 bases, J lost 0 bases, and 9 bases stayed unmatched. The CDR3 contains 16 residues. DNA of the CDR3: TGTGCCAGTAGTGCCCGGACAGGAGGCCCTAACTATGGCTACACCTTC. Its protein product is CASSARTGGPNYGYTF.

J is TRBJ2-3 and V is TRBV6-5; no clear D gene. From germline, CDR1 is MNHEY and CDR2 SVGAGI. The V and J ends lost 7 bases and 2 bases respectively, with 7 bases between them. The CDR3 contains 12 residues. Here the CDR3 DNA reads TGTGCCAGCACCGACCCCACAGATACGCAGTATTTT. Its translation is CASTDPTDTQYF.

The chain uses TRBV7-9 and TRBJ1-4; D is possibly TRBD1 (5 bases). The CDR3 is 16 residues long. Trimming shortened V by 0 bases and J by 7 bases, and 15 bases separated the two germline ends. Germline CDR1 reads SEHNR; CDR2 reads FQNEAQ (reference sequence). The CDR3 region has the DNA TGTGCCAGCAGCTTAGCTTACCGCGCCCAGGGTGAAAAACTGTTTTTT. Amino acid sequence: CASSLAYRAQGEKLFF.

The rearrangement joins TRBV27 to TRBJ1-5; D perhaps matches TRBD1 (5 bases). Germline CDR1 is MNHEY and CDR2 is SMNVEV (reference sequence). The ends were cut back, 2 bases at V and 0 bases at J, with 20 bases in the middle. This CDR3 comprises 19 residues. DNA of the CDR3: TGTGCCAGCAGTTTAGATACGAGGGACGGGCCTTATAGCAATCAGCCCCAGCATTTT. Translated: CASSLDTRDGPYSNQPQHF.

The chain couples TRBV7-2 to TRBJ1-6; D is unclear. The CDR3 spans 17 residues. Germline loops: CDR1 SGHTA, CDR2 FQGNSA. Trimming stripped 5 bases from V and 0 bases from J, with 14 bases between. CDR3: CASSLGPPSSYNSPLHF. In DNA form, the CDR3 reads TGTGCCAGCAGCCTGGGTCCCCCGAGCTCCTATAATTCACCCCTCCACTTT.

The rearrangement joins TRBV6-5 to TRBJ2-3; D gene ambiguous. This CDR3 region has 13 residues. Germline assignment: CDR1 MNHEY and CDR2 SVGAGI. V was cut by 0 bases and J by 0 bases, with 1 base left in between. The CDR3 loop reads CASSYSSTDTQYF. DNA for the CDR3: TGTGCCAGCAGTTACTCTAGCACAGATACGCAGTATTTT.

This chain joins TRBV27 and TRBJ1-2; tentative D call: TRBD1 (5 bases). CDR3 length: 13 residues. Trimming cost V 4 bases and J 8 bases, with 14 bases left between them. The V gene's germline CDR1 is MNHEY and CDR2 SMNVEV (reference sequence). CDR3 nucleotides: TGTGCCAGCAGTTCCTGGGGACCGGGGGGCTACACCTTC. It is translated as CASSSWGPGGYTF.

This clone was seen only once. This chain links TRBV30 with TRBJ1-3; D remains ambiguous. The length of the CDR3 is 13 residues. Trimming removed 0 bases at V and 3 bases at J, with 6 bases between. Per germline, CDR1 GTSNPN and CDR2 SVGIG (reference sequence). This CDR3 is CAWSVVIGNTIYF. The DNA for the CDR3 is TGTGCCTGGAGTGTAGTTATTGGAAACACCATATATTTT.

The chain links TRBV19 to TRBJ2-2; D tentatively reads TRBD1 or TRBD2 (6 bases each). The CDR3 sequence is 16 residues long. The V end lost 7 bases, the J end lost 2 bases, and 17 bases lay between the germline ends. Looked up from germline, CDR1 is LNHDA and CDR2 is SQIVND (reference sequence). CDR3 in amino acids: CASTSLGGRNTGELFF. The DNA for the CDR3 is TGTGCCAGTACGTCTCTGGGGGGCCGTAACACCGGGGAGCTGTTTTTT. Variable domain in full (rest from reference TRBV19 and TRBJ2-2): DGGITQSPKYLFRKEGQNVTLSCEQNLNHDAMYWYRQDPGQGLRLIYYSQIVNDFQKGDIAEGYSVSREKKESFPLTVTSAQKNPTAFYLCASTSLGGRNTGELFFGEGSRLTVL.

J is TRBJ1-1 and V is TRBV18; 8 nucleotides agree with TRBD1. Germline V gene sequence: CDR1 KGHSH, CDR2 LQKENI. The CDR3 totals 16 residues. The V segment lost 2 bases and the J segment 0 bases; nucleotides outside the gene matches: 5. Here the CDR3 DNA reads TGTGCCAGCTCACCAATAGGACAGGGTTTGAACACTGAAGCTTTCTTT. This translates into CASSPIGQGLNTEAFF. Looking up the rest from reference TRBV18 and TRBJ1-1 gives the full variable domain: NAGVMQNPRHLVRRRGQEARLRCSPMKGHSHVYWYRQLPEEGLKFMVYLQKENIIDESGMPKERFSAEFPKEGPSILRIQQVVRGDSAAYFCASSPIGQGLNTEAFFGQGTRLTVV.

This chain uses TRBV6-5 with TRBJ1-1, with TRBD1 identical over 8 bases. The CDR3 runs 15 residues. Trimming cost V 4 bases and J 3 bases; bases outside gene matches: 7. Germline CDR1 reads MNHEY; CDR2 reads SVGAGI. The CDR3 region is CASSSRTGFDTEAFF. The CDR3 DNA reads as TGTGCCAGCAGTTCGCGGACAGGGTTTGACACTGAAGCTTTCTTT.

This chain links TRBV27 with TRBJ2-7; 8 positions agree with TRBD1. The CDR3 contains 17 residues. With 6 bases clipped from V and 1 base from J, the junction kept 14 bases outside the gene matches. Germline CDR1 and CDR2: MNHEY and SMNVEV (reference sequence). In nucleotides, the CDR3 is TGTGCCAGCAGCAAAGTTTTTCCGCGACAGGGGTCCTACGAGCAGTACTTC. Amino acid sequence: CASSKVFPRQGSYEQYF.

The chain couples TRBV12-3 or TRBV12-4 to TRBJ1-2, with D maybe TRBD1 (5 bases). The V end lost 3 bases, the J end lost 7 bases, and 9 bases lay between the germline ends. The length of the CDR3 is 12 residues. The CDR3 loop reads CASSFFRVGYTF. CDR3 DNA: TGTGCCAGCAGTTTCTTCAGGGTTGGCTACACCTTC.

J is TRBJ1-5 and V is TRBV30; no reliable D call. Trimming took off 3 bases at V and 2 bases at J, with 11 bases between the two ends. This CDR3 region has 14 residues. Germline values: CDR1 GTSNPN, CDR2 SVGIG (reference sequence). The CDR3 coding sequence is TGTGCCTGGAGCCCAGGTCCGGGCAATCAGCCCCAGCATTTT. Amino acid sequence: CAWSPGPGNQPQHF.

This chain joins TRBV6-5 and TRBJ1-5; TRBD1 agrees at 9 bases. Losses at the gene ends were 6 bases for V and 6 bases for J; bases not matched to a gene: 9. CDR1 and CDR2 (germline): MNHEY, SVGAGI. The CDR3 spans 15 residues. The CDR3 protein is CASRGDRAGSQPQHF. In nucleotides, the CDR3 is TGTGCCAGCAGGGGGGACAGGGCAGGGAGTCAGCCCCAGCATTTT.

The chain links TRBV30 to TRBJ1-3, with D possibly TRBD1 on 6 matching bases. Trimming cost V 0 bases and J 2 bases, with 14 bases left between them. In germline, CDR1 is GTSNPN, CDR2 SVGIG (reference sequence). This CDR3 region has 16 residues. The CDR3 nucleotides read TGTGCCTGGAGTGTGGGGGCCTCAGGCGCTGGAAACACCATATATTTT. Protein: CAWSVGASGAGNTIYF.